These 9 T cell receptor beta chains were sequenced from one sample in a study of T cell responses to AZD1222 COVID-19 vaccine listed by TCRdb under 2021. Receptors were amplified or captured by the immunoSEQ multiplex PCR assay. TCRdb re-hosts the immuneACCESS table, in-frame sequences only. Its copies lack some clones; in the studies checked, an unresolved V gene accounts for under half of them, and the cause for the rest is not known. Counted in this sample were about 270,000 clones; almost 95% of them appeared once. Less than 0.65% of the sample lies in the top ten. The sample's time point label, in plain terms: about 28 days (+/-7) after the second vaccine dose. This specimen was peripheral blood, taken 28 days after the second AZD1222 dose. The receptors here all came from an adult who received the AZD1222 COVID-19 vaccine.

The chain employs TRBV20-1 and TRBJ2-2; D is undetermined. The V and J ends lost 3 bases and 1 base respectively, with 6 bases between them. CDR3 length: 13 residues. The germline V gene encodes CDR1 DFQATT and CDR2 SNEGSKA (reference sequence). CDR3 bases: TGCAGTGCTAGTTCGGTGAACACCGGGGAGCTGTTTTTT. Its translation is CSASSVNTGELFF.

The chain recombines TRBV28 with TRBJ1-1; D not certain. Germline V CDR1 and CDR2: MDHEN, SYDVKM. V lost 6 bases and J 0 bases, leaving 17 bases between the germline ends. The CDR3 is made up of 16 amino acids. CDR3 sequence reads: CASSTWLVGMNTEAFF. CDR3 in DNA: TGTGCCAGCAGCACCTGGCTGGTGGGAATGAACACTGAAGCTTTCTTT.

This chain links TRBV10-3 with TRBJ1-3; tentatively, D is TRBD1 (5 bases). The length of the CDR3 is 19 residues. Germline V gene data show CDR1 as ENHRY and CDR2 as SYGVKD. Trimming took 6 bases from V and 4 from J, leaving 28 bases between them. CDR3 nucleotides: TGTGCCATCAGCGCAATAACCTCCCGGGGCCAAAGATCCGGAAACACCATATATTTT. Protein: CAISAITSRGQRSGNTIYF.

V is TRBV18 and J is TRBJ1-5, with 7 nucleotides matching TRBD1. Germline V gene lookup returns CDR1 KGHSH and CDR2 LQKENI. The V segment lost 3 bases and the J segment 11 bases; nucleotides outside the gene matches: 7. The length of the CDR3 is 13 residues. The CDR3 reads CASSPDRAGTQHF. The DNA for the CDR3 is TGTGCCAGCTCACCCGACAGGGCCGGAACCCAGCATTTT. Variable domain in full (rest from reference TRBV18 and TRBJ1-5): NAGVMQNPRHLVRRRGQEARLRCSPMKGHSHVYWYRQLPEEGLKFMVYLQKENIIDESGMPKERFSAEFPKEGPSILRIQQVVRGDSAAYFCASSPDRAGTQHFGDGTRLSIL.

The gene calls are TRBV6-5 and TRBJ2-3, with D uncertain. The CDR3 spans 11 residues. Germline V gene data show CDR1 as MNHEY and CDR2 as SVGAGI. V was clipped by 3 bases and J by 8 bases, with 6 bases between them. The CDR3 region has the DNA TGTGCCAGCAGTTATCGCCGTACGCAGTATTTT. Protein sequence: CASSYRRTQYF.

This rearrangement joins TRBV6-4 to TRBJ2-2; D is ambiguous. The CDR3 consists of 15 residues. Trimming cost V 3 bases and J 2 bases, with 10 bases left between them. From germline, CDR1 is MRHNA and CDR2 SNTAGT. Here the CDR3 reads CASSEQAANTGELFF. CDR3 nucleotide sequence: TGTGCCAGCAGTGAACAAGCCGCAAACACCGGGGAGCTGTTTTTT.

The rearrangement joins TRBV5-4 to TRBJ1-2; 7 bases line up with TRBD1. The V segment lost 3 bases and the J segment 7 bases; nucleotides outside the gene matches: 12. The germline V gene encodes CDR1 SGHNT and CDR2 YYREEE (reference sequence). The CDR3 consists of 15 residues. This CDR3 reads CASSSPGRGHRGYTF. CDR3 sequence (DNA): TGTGCCAGCAGCTCTCCGGGGAGGGGGCATCGTGGCTACACCTTC.

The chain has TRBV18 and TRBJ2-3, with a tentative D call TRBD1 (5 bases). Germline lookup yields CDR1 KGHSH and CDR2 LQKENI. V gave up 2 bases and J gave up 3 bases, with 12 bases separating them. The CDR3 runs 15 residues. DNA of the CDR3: TGTGCCAGCTCACCAAACCAGGGTTGGACAGATACGCAGTATTTT. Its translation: CASSPNQGWTDTQYF.

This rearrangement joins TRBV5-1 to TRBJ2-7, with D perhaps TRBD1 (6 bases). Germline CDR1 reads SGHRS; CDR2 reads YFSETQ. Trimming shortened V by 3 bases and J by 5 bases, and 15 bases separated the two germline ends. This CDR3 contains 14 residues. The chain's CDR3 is CASSSVSGTNEQYF. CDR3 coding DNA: TGCGCCAGCAGCTCCGTCAGTGGGACAAACGAGCAGTACTTC.